These T cell receptor beta chains were read from a single sample in a study of cytomegalovirus exposure and HLA in healthy donors. The repertoire was sequenced with immunoSEQ multiplex PCR; TCRdb's copy has only in-frame clones and lacks some. The table records about 100,000 clones, 65% to 85% of them present only once. Sequenced material: PBMCs. The source of these receptors is a female donor in good health and CMV-seropositive. Both conserved end residues are part of each CDR3. The D gene is left open where the match is weak. Only some rows state a clone size, as once, few, many or a class for expanded clones.

j_call | d_call | v_call | clone_size | cdr3_nt | cdr3_aa
TRBJ1-5 | NA | TRBV30 | NA | TGTGCCTGGAGTGTGAGGGAAAATCAGCCCCAGCATTTT | CAWSVRENQPQHF
TRBJ2-7 | TRBD1 | TRBV6-1 | few | TGTGCCAGCTGGGGACAGACGAATTGGCGGCAGTACTTC | CASWGQTNWRQYF
TRBJ2-7 | NA | TRBV6-5 | NA | TGTGCCAGCAGCCCCAGGGCTGCTAGCGACGAGCAGTACTTC | CASSPRAASDEQYF
TRBJ1-6 | NA | TRBV7-9 | NA | TGTGCCAGCAGCTTAGCGCGGTCAGGGGCACATAATTCACCCCTCCACTTT | CASSLARSGAHNSPLHF
TRBJ2-2 | TRBD1 | TRBV11-2 | once | TGTGCCAGCAGCTTCCGGACAGGACTCACCGGGGAGCTGTTTTTT | CASSFRTGLTGELFF
TRBJ2-2 | NA | TRBV2 | NA | TGTGCCAGCAGTGAGGTGGGGGCGACCGGGGAGCTGTTTTTT | CASSEVGATGELFF
TRBJ2-3 | TRBD2 | TRBV5-1 | few | TGCGCCAGCAGCTTGAAAGCGGGGTCAGGGGATACGCAGTATTTT | CASSLKAGSGDTQYF
TRBJ1-2 | NA | TRBV11-2 | NA | TGTGCCAGCAGCTTAACCTTGGACAGCTGGGACTATGGCTACACCTTC | CASSLTLDSWDYGYTF
TRBJ1-2 | TRBD1 | TRBV29-1 | NA | TGCAGCGTCCGAACAGGGGAACATGGCTACACCTTC | CSVRTGEHGYTF
TRBJ1-2 | TRBD1 | TRBV28 | NA | TGTGCCAGCAGTCCCAGGGGGGAAGATGGCTACACCTTC | CASSPRGEDGYTF
TRBJ2-7 | TRBD1 | TRBV13 | once | TGTGCCAGCAGCCGGCTTTGGGACAGTAGTCCCGAGCAGTACTTC | CASSRLWDSSPEQYF
TRBJ2-7 | TRBD2 | TRBV4-1 | NA | TGCGCCAGCAGCAAATCAGCGGGGGGGCTCGACGAGCAGTACTTC | CASSKSAGGLDEQYF
TRBJ1-1 | NA | TRBV5-8 | NA | TGTGCCAGCAGCGCCTCAGGGGTTTTGAACACTGAAGCTTTCTTT | CASSASGVLNTEAFF
TRBJ2-1 | TRBD2 | TRBV11-2 | NA | TGTGCCAGCAGCTTGTCAGCGGGGGGCAATGAGCAGTTCTTC | CASSLSAGGNEQFF
TRBJ2-5 | NA | TRBV18 | NA | TGTGCCAGCTCACCAAGGTCAGGGGACCAAGAGACCCAGTACTTC | CASSPRSGDQETQYF
TRBJ1-2 | TRBD1 | TRBV7-9 | few | TGTGCCAGCAGCTTAGCGGGGACAGGGTATGGCTACACCTTC | CASSLAGTGYGYTF
TRBJ2-5 | TRBD2 | TRBV4-3 | NA | TGCGCCAGCAGCCAAGAGGGACTAGCGGGGGTGGGGGAGACCCAGTACTTC | CASSQEGLAGVGETQYF
TRBJ1-1 | NA | TRBV30 | NA | TGTGCCTGGAGTGTAACCGAGATGAACACTGAAGCTTTCTTT | CAWSVTEMNTEAFF
TRBJ1-4 | NA | TRBV29-1 | once | TGCAGCGTCTCAGGGGCTTTTAATGAAAAACTGTTTTTT | CSVSGAFNEKLFF
TRBJ2-2 | NA | TRBV27 | NA | TGTGCCAGCAGTTGGACCCGCGGGCCGGGGGAGCTGTTTTTT | CASSWTRGPGELFF
TRBJ2-2 | NA | TRBV25-1 | NA | TGTGCCAGCAGTGAACCATATGGAGGGGCCGGGGAGCTGTTTTTT | CASSEPYGGAGELFF
TRBJ2-2 | TRBD2 | TRBV6-1 | many | TGTGCCACCAACAGGGCTAGCGGGGAAACCGGGGAGCTGTTTTTT | CATNRASGETGELFF
TRBJ1-4 | TRBD1 | TRBV10-3 | NA | TGTGCCATCAGTGGGCTCAGGGGGCCTAATGAAAAACTGTTTTTT | CAISGLRGPNEKLFF
TRBJ1-1 | NA | TRBV12-2 | NA | TGTGCAAGTCGCCCGCCAGGGCAGGGAGGTCCCGGGGTGAACACTGAAGCTTTCTTT | CASRPPGQGGPGVNTEAFF
TRBJ2-2 | NA | TRBV28 | NA | TGTGCCAGGACCCGGGACTCCCTCCAGGAGCTGTTTTTT | CARTRDSLQELFF
TRBJ2-5 | NA | TRBV19 | once | TGTGCCAGTAGTATGAGGTGGGGAGGAGAGACCCAGTACTTC | CASSMRWGGETQYF
TRBJ2-1 | TRBD2 | TRBV4-2 | NA | TGTGCCAGCGCACCCCGCGGAGTAGCGGGAGGGAGGTACAATGAGCAGTTCTTC | CASAPRGVAGGRYNEQFF
TRBJ1-5 | TRBD1 | TRBV7-2 | few | TGTGCCAGCAGCTTAGGACAGGGATGGAATCAGCCCCAGCATTTT | CASSLGQGWNQPQHF